These 5 T cell receptor beta chains originate from one sample sequenced in a study of early stage breast cancer tumors. The repertoire was sequenced with immunoSEQ multiplex PCR; TCRdb's copy has only in-frame clones and lacks some. The sample contains some 72,000 clones, under 85% of which appear only once. Sequenced: blood. The origin of the receptors is a person between 60 and 69 years old with breast cancer.

The V and J genes are TRBV5-5 and TRBJ2-3; TRBD2 aligns across 11 bases. CDR1 and CDR2 (germline): SGHKS, YYEKEE (reference sequence). Losses at the gene ends were 4 bases for V and 3 bases for J; bases not matched to a gene: 7. The CDR3 consists of 16 residues. The CDR3 nucleotides read TGTGCCAGCAGCCAGGGACTAGCGGAATTAACAGATACGCAGTATTTT. It is translated as CASSQGLAELTDTQYF.

The DNA of the CDR3 is TGTGCCAGCATCCACACCACAGGGGGCACTGAAGCTTTCTTT. Amino acid sequence: CASIHTTGGTEAFF. The chain uses TRBV6-6 and TRBJ1-1; 8 bases map to TRBD1. Germline V gene data show CDR1 as MNHNY and CDR2 as SVGAGI (reference sequence). The CDR3 consists of 14 residues. V shed 7 bases, J shed 4 bases, and the junction held 8 bases outside the gene matches.

J is TRBJ1-4 and V is TRBV30; 8 bases match TRBD1. The CDR3 spans 15 residues. J was trimmed by 3 bases and V by 3 bases; bases with no gene match: 6. CDR1 and CDR2 from the germline V gene are GTSNPN and SVGIG (reference sequence). The CDR3 DNA reads as TGTGCCTGGAGGAAAACAGGGGGTGCTAATGAAAAACTGTTTTTT. Its protein product is CAWRKTGGANEKLFF.

The gene calls are TRBV6-6 and TRBJ2-7; the D gene is possibly TRBD2 (6 bases). The V end lost 4 bases, the J end lost 3 bases, and 10 bases lay between the germline ends. Looked up from germline, CDR1 is MNHNY and CDR2 is SVGAGI (reference sequence). The CDR3 covers 13 residues. The CDR3 coding sequence is TGTGCCAGCAGTTCCCAGGGAGGCTACGAGCAGTACTTC. Translated: CASSSQGGYEQYF.

This clone was seen a single time. The genes are TRBV5-1 and TRBJ1-1; D possibly corresponds to TRBD1 (5 bases). With 0 bases removed from V and 9 bases from J, the gap between germline ends came to 15 bases. The germline CDR1 and CDR2 sequences are SGHRS and YFSETQ. CDR3 length: 14 residues. CDR3 coding DNA: TGCGCCAGCAGCTTGGAGGCGGGGGTGAGCAAAGCTTTCTTT. The encoded protein is CASSLEAGVSKAFF.